These 27 T cell receptor beta chains were all obtained from the same sample, sequenced in a study of blood T cell repertoires in COVID-19. Clones were read by immunoSEQ multiplex PCR, and TCRdb kept only the in-frame ones, dropping some. The sample has around 53,000 clones, approximately 87% seen once. The source material was peripheral blood. The receptors were gathered from a man between 45 and 60 years old with acute or convalescent COVID-19.

The chain links TRBV25-1 to TRBJ2-3, with D perhaps matching TRBD1 (5 bases). Germline V CDR1 and CDR2: MGHDK, SYGVNS. This CDR3 is 16 amino acids long. Trimming removed 5 bases at V and 1 base at J, with 16 bases between. This CDR3 reads CASSPLPETGTDTQYF. The DNA for the CDR3 is TGTGCCAGCAGTCCATTGCCAGAGACAGGCACAGATACGCAGTATTTT. Looking up the rest from reference TRBV25-1 and TRBJ2-3 gives the full variable domain: EADIYQTPRYLVIGTGKKITLECSQTMGHDKMYWYQQDPGMELHLIHYSYGVNSTEKGDLSSESTVSRIRTEHFPLTLESARPSHTSQYLCASSPLPETGTDTQYFGPGTRLTVL.

The chain recombines TRBV7-9 with TRBJ1-4; TRBD1 is a possible D gene (6 bases). Trimming removed 1 base from V and 11 bases from J, with 20 bases in between. The CDR3 has 16 amino acids. The germline CDR1 and CDR2 sequences are SEHNR and FQNEAQ (reference sequence). CDR3 DNA: TGTGCCAGCAGCTTAGACAGGGAGCGAGTGAGAGAGAAACTGTTTTTT. Its translation is CASSLDRERVREKLFF.

The chain recombines TRBV19 with TRBJ1-1; 8 positions agree with TRBD1. This CDR3 is 12 amino acids long. Germline-derived CDR1 and CDR2 are LNHDA and SQIVND (reference sequence). J lost 10 bases, V lost 7 bases, and 8 bases had no gene match. CDR3 sequence: CASTGQGPGAFF. Here the CDR3 DNA reads TGTGCCAGTACCGGACAGGGCCCGGGAGCTTTCTTT.

This chain connects TRBV5-1 to TRBJ2-3, with a possible D match to TRBD2 (5 bases). The germline V gene has CDR1 SGHRS and CDR2 YFSETQ. The CDR3 extends over 13 amino acids. Between the trimmed V and J ends, which lost 0 bases and 4 bases, there was a span of 6 bases. The CDR3 sequence is CASSLAGADTQYF. The DNA for the CDR3 is TGCGCCAGCAGCTTGGCCGGGGCAGATACGCAGTATTTT.

This chain connects TRBV20-1 to TRBJ2-3; D is perhaps TRBD2 (6 bases). Germline V gives CDR1 DFQATT, CDR2 SNEGSKA (reference sequence). This CDR3 is built from 12 residues. V gave up 3 bases and J gave up 11 bases, with 15 bases separating them. The CDR3 loop reads CSASESGVRQYF. DNA for the CDR3: TGCAGTGCTAGTGAGTCGGGGGTTAGGCAGTATTTT.

The chain joins TRBV9 to TRBJ1-1; 9 nucleotides align to TRBD1. The CDR3 is 14 residues long. The junction had 8 bases not matched to a gene; V was cut back by 0 bases and J by 11 bases. Looked up from germline, CDR1 is SGDLS and CDR2 is YYNGEE. Here the CDR3 DNA reads TGTGCCAGCAGCGTAGACTCACAGGGGGCGTTTGCTTTCTTT. Its protein is CASSVDSQGAFAFF.

The chain employs TRBV5-1 and TRBJ1-3; weak D call: TRBD1 (5 bases). V lost 3 bases and J lost 0, with 13 bases in between. CDR3 length: 16 amino acids. Germline assignment: CDR1 SGHRS and CDR2 YFSETQ. In DNA, the CDR3 is TGCGCCAGCAGCTCCGAAAGACAGCACTCTGGAAACACCATATATTTT. This codes for CASSSERQHSGNTIYF. The full variable domain, in which reference TRBV5-1 and TRBJ1-3 provide the parts outside the CDR3, is KAGVTQTPRYLIKTRGQQVTLSCSPISGHRSVSWYQQTPGQGLQFLFEYFSETQRNKGNFPGRFSGRQFSNSRSEMNVSTLELGDSALYLCASSSERQHSGNTIYFGEGSWLTVV.

V gene TRBV7-2 combines with J gene TRBJ1-5, with TRBD1 matching over 8 bases. CDR1 and CDR2 from the germline V gene are SGHTA and FQGNSA. The V and J ends lost 5 bases and 5 bases, in that order; junction bases with no gene match: 11. The length of the CDR3 is 16 residues. CDR3 sequence (DNA): TGTGCCAGCAGCACCGGGACAGGCGACGGATATCAGCCCCAGCATTTT. This translates into CASSTGTGDGYQPQHF.

The V call is TRBV27, the J call TRBJ2-1; 8 positions agree with TRBD2. The CDR3 has 15 residues. Trimming cost V 7 bases and J 1 base; bases outside gene matches: 6. The germline V gene has CDR1 MNHEY and CDR2 SMNVEV (reference sequence). The CDR3 DNA sequence: TGTGCCAGCAAGCCGGGACTAGGGTCCTACAATGAGCAGTTCTTC. Translated, it gives CASKPGLGSYNEQFF.

This clone showed up just a few times. Other DNA sequences in the same sample also yield this CDR3. V usage is TRBV19 and J usage is TRBJ1-1; D uncertain. Germline V gene lookup returns CDR1 LNHDA and CDR2 SQIVND (reference sequence). CDR3 size: 13 residues. V lost 2 bases and J 2 bases, leaving 6 bases between the germline ends. The CDR3: CASSISVNTEAFF. The CDR3 coding sequence is TGTGCCAGTAGTATAAGCGTAAACACTGAAGCTTTCTTT.

The chain recombines TRBV11-3 with TRBJ1-2; TRBD1 agrees at 7 bases. The CDR3 has 13 residues. V was pared by 5 bases and J by 2 bases, with 2 bases of the junction left unmatched. From germline, CDR1 is SGHNT and CDR2 YENEEA. As DNA, the CDR3 is TGTGCCAGCAGCCGGGACAGCAACTATGGCTACACCTTC. Its protein product is CASSRDSNYGYTF.

The J gene is TRBJ1-1, the V gene TRBV18; TRBD1 is a possible D gene (5 bases). Trimming removed 0 bases at V and 4 bases at J, with 12 bases between. The CDR3 loop spans 15 amino acids. Germline values: CDR1 KGHSH, CDR2 LQKENI. The CDR3 loop reads CASSPPQGYRTEAFF. CDR3 nucleotide sequence: TGTGCCAGCTCACCACCCCAGGGCTATCGCACTGAAGCTTTCTTT.

The V and J genes are TRBV28 and TRBJ2-2, with D perhaps matching TRBD1 (6 bases). The germline V gene has CDR1 MDHEN and CDR2 SYDVKM. The length of the CDR3 is 15 residues. Trimming removed 5 bases at V and 6 bases at J, with 16 bases between. CDR3 loop: CASSPEGGAAGELFF. As DNA, the CDR3 is TGTGCCAGCAGTCCGGAAGGGGGTGCGGCCGGGGAGCTGTTTTTT.

The CDR3 sequence is CASSLTGQSNQPQHF. CDR3 coding DNA: TGCGCCAGCAGCTTGACGGGACAGTCCAATCAGCCCCAGCATTTT. The J gene is TRBJ1-5, the V gene TRBV5-1, with TRBD1 identical over 7 bases. Germline-derived CDR1 and CDR2 are SGHRS and YFSETQ. V trimming: 1 base; J trimming: 3 bases; junction bases outside the gene matches: 4. The CDR3 extends over 15 amino acids.

The chain links TRBV5-8 to TRBJ1-2; 8 bases agree with TRBD1. Per germline, CDR1 SGHTS and CDR2 YDEGEE. The CDR3 totals 15 residues. The V gene end was trimmed by 4 bases and the J gene end by 9 bases; junction bases not matched to a gene: 14. CDR3 protein: CASSQGGHRGESYTF. CDR3 nucleotide sequence: TGTGCCAGCAGCCAAGGGGGGCACAGGGGGGAAAGCTACACCTTC.

This clone came up once. The chain combines TRBV18 with TRBJ2-3; 11 bases align to TRBD2. J was trimmed by 6 bases and V by 6 bases; bases with no gene match: 11. CDR3 length: 16 amino acids. Germline V lookup: CDR1 KGHSH, CDR2 LQKENI. The CDR3 coding sequence is TGTGCCAGCTCCCTATCTTCTAGCGGGAGGATGGATACGCAGTATTTT. This gives the protein CASSLSSSGRMDTQYF.

The rearrangement uses TRBV18 and TRBJ2-3; 10 positions agree with TRBD1. The CDR3 runs 15 residues. J lost 3 bases, V lost 6 bases, and 6 bases had no gene match. Germline lookup yields CDR1 KGHSH and CDR2 LQKENI. CDR3 sequence: CASSLRDRGTDTQYF. The CDR3 DNA reads TGTGCCAGCTCCCTCCGGGACAGGGGAACAGATACGCAGTATTTT.

V usage is TRBV14 and J usage is TRBJ1-2; the D gene is possibly TRBD1 (5 bases). Germline-derived CDR1 and CDR2 are SGHDN and FVKESK. CDR3 length: 15 residues. V was clipped by 4 bases and J by 7 bases, with 19 bases between them. The CDR3 DNA reads as TGTGCCAGCAGCCTTCAATATGGGGCAGGCATTGGCTACACCTTC. Encoded protein: CASSLQYGAGIGYTF.

The chain uses TRBV2 and TRBJ1-5; 7 positions agree with TRBD1. The CDR3 is 16 amino acids. From germline, CDR1 is SNHLY and CDR2 FYNNEI. V was pared by 6 bases and J by 6 bases, with 14 bases of the junction left unmatched. CDR3 sequence: CASSVRTGAGGQPQHF. CDR3 coding DNA: TGTGCCAGCAGCGTCCGGACCGGCGCAGGGGGTCAGCCCCAGCATTTT. The full variable domain, rest sourced from reference TRBV2 and TRBJ1-5, is EPEVTQTPSHQVTQMGQEVILRCVPISNHLYFYWYRQILGQKVEFLVSFYNNEISEKSEIFDDQFSVERPDGSNFTLKIRSTKLEDSAMYFCASSVRTGAGGQPQHFGDGTRLSIL.

The rearrangement joins TRBV6-5 to TRBJ2-7, with TRBD2 as a possible D gene (7 bases). CDR1 MNHEY and CDR2 SVGAGI come from the germline V gene. Deletions cut 6 bases from V and 2 bases from J, with 17 bases between. The CDR3 contains 15 residues. CDR3 coding DNA: TGTGCCAGCAGAAAGCGGGACATCTCAGCCTACGAGCAGTACTTC. Its protein is CASRKRDISAYEQYF.

This chain joins TRBV7-8 and TRBJ1-5; unclear D gene. V was cut by 0 bases and J by 7 bases, with 7 bases left in between. The CDR3 extends over 13 amino acids. The germline gives CDR1 SGHVS, CDR2 FQNEAQ. The CDR3 nucleotides are TGTGCCAGCAGCTTAGCTCGAGAGCAGCCCCAGCATTTT. Translation: CASSLAREQPQHF.

The genes are TRBV6-5 and TRBJ1-3; D gene unclear. Per the germline V gene, CDR1 is MNHEY and CDR2 is SVGAGI. The CDR3 covers 16 residues. Trimming left V 4 bases short and J 3 bases short, with 16 bases between. The CDR3 coding sequence is TGTGCCAGCAGTTCCACCTACAGTTTGGGTGGAAACACCATATATTTT. Translated, it gives CASSSTYSLGGNTIYF.

This rearrangement joins TRBV30 to TRBJ1-2, with a weak D call TRBD1 (5 bases). This CDR3 spans 13 amino acids. The V gene's germline CDR1 is GTSNPN and CDR2 SVGIG (reference sequence). Between the trimmed V and J ends, which lost 0 bases and 4 bases, there was a span of 9 bases. The CDR3 DNA follows: TGTGCCTGGAGTGTTGGCAGGGTCTATGGCTACACCTTC. This sequence encodes CAWSVGRVYGYTF.

The chain is built from TRBV19 and TRBJ2-1; a weak D match, TRBD2 (7 bases). V was cut by 5 bases and J by 14 bases, with 22 bases left in between. Germline CDR1 LNHDA, CDR2 SQIVND (reference sequence). This CDR3 region has 14 residues. The DNA for the CDR3 is TGTGCCAGTAGTCCTAATCCGGGGGGCGCAGAGAAGTTCTTC. Its translation: CASSPNPGGAEKFF. Together with reference TRBV19 and TRBJ2-1, the CDR3 gives the full variable domain: DGGITQSPKYLFRKEGQNVTLSCEQNLNHDAMYWYRQDPGQGLRLIYYSQIVNDFQKGDIAEGYSVSREKKESFPLTVTSAQKNPTAFYLCASSPNPGGAEKFFGPGTRLTVL.

There are a few counts of this clone. The chain employs TRBV4-1 and TRBJ1-3; possibly TRBD1 for D (6 bases). This CDR3 spans 15 amino acids. Germline CDR1 is MGHRA and CDR2 is YSYEKL. The ends were cut back, 4 bases at V and 4 bases at J, with 14 bases in the middle. The CDR3 sequence is CASSPPSGQGNTIYF. CDR3 nucleotide sequence: TGCGCCAGCAGCCCGCCCTCGGGACAAGGAAACACCATATATTTT.

This clone was seen a single time. This chain joins TRBV7-2 and TRBJ1-5; D gene unclear. The CDR3 contains 14 residues. Germline V gene data show CDR1 as SGHTA and CDR2 as FQGNSA. Trimming removed 1 base from V and 4 bases from J, with 8 bases in between. As DNA, the CDR3 is TGTGCCAGCAGCTTAGTCGAGTGGAATCAGCCCCAGCATTTT. Protein: CASSLVEWNQPQHF. The full variable domain, rest sourced from reference TRBV7-2 and TRBJ1-5, is GAGVSQSPSNKVTEKGKDVELRCDPISGHTALYWYRQSLGQGLEFLIYFQGNSAPDKSGLPSDRFSAERTGGSVSTLTIQRTQQEDSAVYLCASSLVEWNQPQHFGDGTRLSIL.

The chain couples TRBV7-9 to TRBJ2-2; 8 nucleotides align to TRBD1. The CDR3 runs 15 residues. The V gene's germline CDR1 is SEHNR and CDR2 FQNEAQ (reference sequence). The junction had 6 bases not matched to a gene; V was cut back by 4 bases and J by 5 bases. The CDR3 DNA reads as TGTGCCAGCAGCTGGGTGACAGGGGAGACCGGGGAGCTGTTTTTT. Amino acid sequence: CASSWVTGETGELFF.